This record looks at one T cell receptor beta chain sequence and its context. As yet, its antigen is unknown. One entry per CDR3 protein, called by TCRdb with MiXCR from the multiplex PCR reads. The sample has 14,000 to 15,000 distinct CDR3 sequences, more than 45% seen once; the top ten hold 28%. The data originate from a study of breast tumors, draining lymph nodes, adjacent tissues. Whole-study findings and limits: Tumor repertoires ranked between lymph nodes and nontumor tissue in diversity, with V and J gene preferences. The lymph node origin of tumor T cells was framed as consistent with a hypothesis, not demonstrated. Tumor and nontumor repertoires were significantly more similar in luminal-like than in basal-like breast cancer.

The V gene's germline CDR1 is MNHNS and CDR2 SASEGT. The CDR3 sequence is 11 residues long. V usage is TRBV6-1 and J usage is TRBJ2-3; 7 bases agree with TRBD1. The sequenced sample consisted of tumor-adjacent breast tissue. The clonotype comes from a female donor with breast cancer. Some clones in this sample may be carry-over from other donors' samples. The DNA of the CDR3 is TGTGCACATTCACAGGGGGATACGCAGTATTTT. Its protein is CAHSQGDTQYF.